Following are 21 T cell receptor beta chains from one sample sequenced in a study of beta chain features in type 1 diabetes. Findings of the study overall: Moderately but significantly shorter TCRB CDR3s were found in Type 1 diabetes patients in all four CD4+ subsets.

Of the isolated RNA, all was reverse transcribed, and so the sequenced material was expressed TCRB transcripts. Profiling relied on immunoSEQ multiplex PCR, and the TCRdb table lists in-frame clones only, not all of them. The sample lists around 690,000 clones, 12% occurring once. Their specific antigens are unknown. Input material: naive CD4+ T cells from blood. The receptors were sampled from a man aged 25-45 years with type 1 diabetes.

A few counts support this clone. This chain uses TRBV7-9 with TRBJ1-5; 7 bases align to TRBD1. The CDR3 contains 15 residues. The germline gives CDR1 SEHNR, CDR2 FQNEAQ (reference sequence). V lost 4 bases, J lost 2 bases, and 5 bases stayed unmatched. The CDR3 coding sequence is TGTGCCAGCAGCTCGACAGGGTTGGGCAATCAGCCCCAGCATTTT. As protein: CASSSTGLGNQPQHF.

This clone was detected only a few times. V gene TRBV27 combines with J gene TRBJ1-2; 8 bases align to TRBD1. The CDR3 has 14 residues. V lost 5 bases, J lost 8 bases, and 10 bases stayed unmatched. Germline V gene lookup returns CDR1 MNHEY and CDR2 SMNVEV (reference sequence). CDR3 protein: CASSRRRGPEGYTF. CDR3 in DNA: TGTGCCAGCAGTCGACGCAGGGGGCCTGAGGGCTACACCTTC.

This clone was detected only a few times. The genes are TRBV7-9 and TRBJ2-3, with D uncertain. The CDR3 consists of 14 residues. V was clipped by 5 bases and J by 2 bases, with 11 bases between them. Per the germline V gene, CDR1 is SEHNR and CDR2 is FQNEAQ (reference sequence). The CDR3 DNA follows: TGTGCCAGCAGCCCAGGACCGACCACAGATACGCAGTATTTT. Protein sequence: CASSPGPTTDTQYF. Looking up the rest from reference TRBV7-9 and TRBJ2-3 gives the full variable domain: DTGVSQNPRHKITKRGQNVTFRCDPISEHNRLYWYRQTLGQGPEFLTYFQNEAQLEKSRLLSDRFSAERPKGSFSTLEIQRTEQGDSAMYLCASSPGPTTDTQYFGPGTRLTVL.

V and J are TRBV4-3 and TRBJ2-7, with a possible D match to TRBD2 (6 bases). V dropped 5 bases and J dropped 6 bases, with 14 bases sitting between them. Germline V gene data show CDR1 as LGHNA and CDR2 as YSLEER. This CDR3 spans 13 amino acids. CDR3 sequence reads: CASSVQTRSEQYF. CDR3 bases: TGCGCCAGCAGCGTACAGACTAGATCCGAGCAGTACTTC.

This clone was observed a handful of times. The V and J genes are TRBV7-2 and TRBJ1-6; D is possibly TRBD1 (5 bases). Germline CDR1 reads SGHTA; CDR2 reads FQGNSA. V gave up 5 bases and J gave up 11 bases, with 10 bases separating them. The CDR3 contains 12 residues. CDR3: CASSPRQTPLHF. The CDR3 nucleotides are TGTGCCAGCAGCCCGAGACAGACACCCCTCCACTTT.

This clone occurred a few times. The J gene is TRBJ2-5, the V gene TRBV9; 7 bases are a match to TRBD1. V trimming: 4 bases; J trimming: 5 bases; junction bases outside the gene matches: 11. This CDR3 has 15 residues. CDR1 and CDR2 (germline): SGDLS, YYNGEE. CDR3 in DNA: TGTGCCAGCAGCCAGCAAACAGGGGTGAGGGAGACCCAGTACTTC. This codes for CASSQQTGVRETQYF.

V is TRBV28 and J is TRBJ1-6; D call uncertain. In germline, CDR1 is MDHEN, CDR2 SYDVKM. This CDR3 is 14 amino acids long. V gave up 4 bases and J gave up 4 bases, with 8 bases separating them. The CDR3 region has the DNA TGTGCCAGCAGTTCCCAGGCGTATAATTCACCCCTCCACTTT. As protein: CASSSQAYNSPLHF.

This clone was observed a handful of times. CDR3 nucleotide sequence: TGTGCCAGCAGCGTAGACCCCAGGGATAACTATGGCTACACCTTC. It codes for CASSVDPRDNYGYTF. J is TRBJ1-2 and V is TRBV9; the D gene is possibly TRBD1 (5 bases). Germline-derived CDR1 and CDR2 are SGDLS and YYNGEE. The CDR3 totals 15 residues. Trimming shortened V by 0 bases and J by 1 base, and 10 bases separated the two germline ends.

The chain combines TRBV5-1 with TRBJ2-7; no firm D call. Germline CDR1 is SGHRS and CDR2 is YFSETQ. CDR3 size: 15 residues. Trimming removed 4 bases from V and 5 bases from J, with 19 bases in between. The CDR3 here is CASSAFFPPDHEQYF. CDR3 nucleotides: TGCGCCAGCAGCGCCTTCTTCCCCCCGGACCACGAGCAGTACTTC.

There are a few counts of this clone. The chain has TRBV5-4 and TRBJ2-1; TRBD1 agrees at 8 bases. The CDR3 loop spans 13 amino acids. J lost 10 bases, V lost 4 bases, and 7 bases had no gene match. The germline V gene has CDR1 SGHNT and CDR2 YYREEE (reference sequence). The CDR3 nucleotides are TGTGCCAGCAGCGGGGGGACAGGCAGAGAGCAGTTCTTC. It specifies CASSGGTGREQFF.

There are a few counts of this clone. V gene TRBV13 combines with J gene TRBJ1-4; tentatively, D is TRBD1 (5 bases). Germline CDR1 PRHDT, CDR2 FYEKMQ (reference sequence). The CDR3 length is 16 residues. V lost 1 base to trimming and J lost 10 bases, with 19 bases between them. CDR3 nucleotides: TGTGCCAGCAGCTTAGACGAGGGCAAAGACCAGGGAAAACTGTTTTTT. As protein: CASSLDEGKDQGKLFF.

This clone was counted a few times. The CDR3 region is CASSVELTATGELFF. CDR3 sequence (DNA): TGTGCCAGCTCAGTCGAATTGACAGCTACCGGGGAGCTGTTTTTT. This rearrangement joins TRBV18 to TRBJ2-2, with TRBD1 as a possible D gene (5 bases). The CDR3 contains 15 residues. Per the germline V gene, CDR1 is KGHSH and CDR2 is LQKENI. The ends were cut back, 5 bases at V and 5 bases at J, with 15 bases in the middle.

This clone was counted a few times. J is TRBJ2-4 and V is TRBV5-1; D not certain. In germline, CDR1 is SGHRS, CDR2 YFSETQ. V dropped 0 bases and J dropped 7 bases, with 11 bases sitting between them. The CDR3 consists of 14 residues. CDR3 sequence (DNA): TGCGCCAGCAGCTTGGCCAGAGAGAAGAACATTCAGTACTTC. This sequence encodes CASSLAREKNIQYF.

The chain couples TRBV4-3 to TRBJ2-5; D possibly matches TRBD1 or TRBD2 (6 bases each). The CDR3 has 16 amino acids. The V end was cut by 3 bases, the J end by 4 bases, with 18 bases between. Germline values: CDR1 LGHNA, CDR2 YSLEER. The DNA for the CDR3 is TGCGCCAGCAGCCACGCCCGGGGGCAGGACCGAGAGACCCAGTACTTC. It encodes CASSHARGQDRETQYF.

J is TRBJ2-3 and V is TRBV5-4, with D uncertain. This CDR3 contains 14 residues. CDR1 and CDR2 from the germline V gene are SGHNT and YYREEE (reference sequence). V lost 4 bases, J lost 2 bases, and 11 bases lay in between. The CDR3 loop is CASSLGGPTDTQYF. CDR3 in DNA: TGTGCCAGCAGCCTGGGCGGCCCCACAGATACGCAGTATTTT.

This clone appeared a few times. V and J are TRBV11-2 and TRBJ2-1; no clear D gene. V lost 0 bases and J 7 bases, leaving 1 base between the germline ends. This CDR3 is 11 amino acids long. The V gene's germline CDR1 is SGHAT and CDR2 FQNNGV. CDR3 DNA sequence: TGTGCCAGCAGCTTAGATAATGAGCAGTTCTTC. Translated: CASSLDNEQFF.

This clone was seen a single time. The chain uses TRBV7-9 and TRBJ1-5; 7 bases are shared with TRBD1. The V segment lost 5 bases and the J segment 1 base; nucleotides outside the gene matches: 14. This CDR3 comprises 18 residues. CDR1 is SEHNR, CDR2 FQNEAQ, per germline (reference sequence). In DNA, the CDR3 is TGTGCCAGCAGCCGAGAGTATTTAGGGACAGAAAGCAATCAGCCCCAGCATTTT. Translated: CASSREYLGTESNQPQHF.

This clone was found a few times. The chain is built from TRBV30 and TRBJ2-2, with D possibly being TRBD2 (5 bases). The CDR3 sequence is 13 residues long. Per germline, CDR1 GTSNPN and CDR2 SVGIG (reference sequence). Between the trimmed V and J ends, which lost 4 bases and 14 bases, there was a span of 20 bases. The CDR3 reads CAWNFDLAGRLFF. Written as DNA, the CDR3 is TGTGCCTGGAATTTCGACTTGGCGGGTAGACTGTTTTTT.

The chain combines TRBV28 with TRBJ2-7, with 7 bases aligning to TRBD1. The germline V gene has CDR1 MDHEN and CDR2 SYDVKM. The trim removed 5 bases at V and 0 bases at J, leaving 4 bases unmatched. This CDR3 is 14 amino acids long. The CDR3 nucleotides read TGTGCCAGCAGTGTCGGGACAGTCTCCTACGAGCAGTACTTC. Amino acids: CASSVGTVSYEQYF.

This chain uses TRBV7-2 with TRBJ2-3; the D gene is possibly TRBD2 (5 bases). The germline gives CDR1 SGHTA, CDR2 FQGNSA. Trimming pared 5 bases from V and 0 bases from J, leaving 12 bases between. This CDR3 has 15 amino acids. CDR3 in amino acids: CASSLRLTSTDTQYF. Written as DNA, the CDR3 is TGTGCCAGCAGCCTCAGACTAACTAGCACAGATACGCAGTATTTT.

V gene TRBV5-4 combines with J gene TRBJ2-5; TRBD2 aligns across 7 bases. CDR1 and CDR2 from the germline V gene are SGHNT and YYREEE (reference sequence). The CDR3 consists of 16 residues. With 3 bases clipped from V and 2 bases from J, the junction kept 10 bases outside the gene matches. The CDR3 nucleotides are TGTGCCAGCAGCTCCGGGGGGAGAGGCAGGCAAGAGACCCAGTACTTC. Translated, it gives CASSSGGRGRQETQYF.